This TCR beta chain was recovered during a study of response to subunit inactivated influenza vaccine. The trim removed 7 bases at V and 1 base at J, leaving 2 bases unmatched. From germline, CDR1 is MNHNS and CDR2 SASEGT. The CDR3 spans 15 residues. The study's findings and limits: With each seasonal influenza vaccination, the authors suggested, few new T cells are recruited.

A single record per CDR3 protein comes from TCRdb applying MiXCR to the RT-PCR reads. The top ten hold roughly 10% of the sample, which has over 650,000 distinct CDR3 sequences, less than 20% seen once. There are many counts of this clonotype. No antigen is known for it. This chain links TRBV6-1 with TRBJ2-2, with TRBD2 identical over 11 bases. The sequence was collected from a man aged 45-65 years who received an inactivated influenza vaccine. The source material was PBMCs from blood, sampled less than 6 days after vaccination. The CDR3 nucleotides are TGTGCCAGCAAAGGACTAGCGGGGAACACCGGGGAGCTGTTTTTT. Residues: CASKGLAGNTGELFF.